The 24 T cell receptor beta chains presented below share a single source sample, sequenced in a study of siplizumab effects on memory and regulatory T cells. TCRdb's table, derived via immunoSEQ multiplex PCR, lists solely in-frame clones and lacks some. The sample consists of fewer than 85,000 clones, roughly 94% of them appearing once. Sequencing was carried out using CD8+ T cells sorted from blood. These receptor sequences come from a human donor in good health.

This chain links TRBV27 with TRBJ2-5; TRBD1 or TRBD2 may be the D gene (5 bases each). V lost 2 bases and J 4 bases, leaving 11 bases between the germline ends. The germline gives CDR1 MNHEY, CDR2 SMNVEV (reference sequence). CDR3 size: 14 residues. The CDR3, as DNA: TGTGCCAGCAGTTTAGACTATCAGGGAGAGACCCAGTACTTC. Translation gives CASSLDYQGETQYF.

This clone showed up just once. This sequence joins TRBV6-5 and TRBJ1-5; D uncertain. V lost 2 bases and J 1 base, leaving 6 bases between the germline ends. The CDR3 extends over 14 amino acids. The germline V gene has CDR1 MNHEY and CDR2 SVGAGI. This chain's CDR3 is CASSYGSSNQPQHF. The CDR3 coding sequence is TGTGCCAGCAGTTACGGCTCCAGCAATCAGCCCCAGCATTTT.

The chain has TRBV6-5 and TRBJ2-7, with 7 positions matching TRBD2. This CDR3 spans 14 amino acids. The V gene end was trimmed by 2 bases and the J gene end by 3 bases; junction bases not matched to a gene: 4. Germline assignment: CDR1 MNHEY and CDR2 SVGAGI. DNA for the CDR3: TGTGCCAGCAGTTACGGTGGGGGGGTCTACGAGCAGTACTTC. The encoded protein is CASSYGGGVYEQYF.

The chain carries TRBV14 and TRBJ2-1, with TRBD2 matching over 13 bases. CDR3 length: 16 residues. Looked up from germline, CDR1 is SGHDN and CDR2 is FVKESK. Trimming removed 1 base from V and 7 bases from J; junction bases left unmatched: 4. CDR3 in DNA: TGTGCCAGCAGCCAAGGGACTAGCGGGAGTAAGAATGAGCAGTTCTTC. This translates into CASSQGTSGSKNEQFF.

The chain links TRBV14 to TRBJ2-3, with TRBD2 matching 10 bases. This CDR3 has 15 residues. The germline V gene encodes CDR1 SGHDN and CDR2 FVKESK. Trimming removed 4 bases from V and 5 bases from J; junction bases left unmatched: 6. CDR3 DNA: TGTGCCAGCAGCCTAAAGCGGGAGGGCTTAGATACGCAGTATTTT. It translates to CASSLKREGLDTQYF.

This chain joins TRBV4-2 and TRBJ2-7, with a tentative D call TRBD2 (6 bases). CDR3 length: 17 residues. V dropped 3 bases and J dropped 3 bases, with 21 bases sitting between them. Germline CDR1 and CDR2: LGHNA and YNFKEQ. The CDR3 bases are TGTGCCAGCAGCCACCTCGCTGGAGGCTCGCGGGGCTACGAGCAGTACTTC. This sequence encodes CASSHLAGGSRGYEQYF.

This clone has just a few counts. This chain uses TRBV13 with TRBJ2-7; D is tentatively TRBD1 or TRBD2 (5 bases each). V shed 5 bases and J shed 7 bases, with 15 bases lying between them. Germline V gene sequence: CDR1 PRHDT, CDR2 FYEKMQ (reference sequence). CDR3 length: 13 amino acids. The CDR3 region has the DNA TGTGCCAGCAGCCGCCGGGACCGGGTGGAGCAGTACTTC. Translating it yields CASSRRDRVEQYF. The full variable domain, with the rest looked up from reference TRBV13 and TRBJ2-7, is AAGVIQSPRHLIKEKRETATLKCYPIPRHDTVYWYQQGPGQDPQFLISFYEKMQSDKGSIPDRFSAQQFSDYHSELNMSSLELGDSALYFCASSRRDRVEQYFGPGTRLTVT.

This clone has only one observation. This chain joins TRBV7-9 and TRBJ2-7, with 10 bases aligning to TRBD2. J gave up 3 bases and V 8 bases, and 4 bases lay outside the gene matches. The CDR3 length is 13 residues. Germline lookup yields CDR1 SEHNR and CDR2 FQNEAQ (reference sequence). The CDR3 nucleotides read TGTGCCAGCCGAGCGGGAGGGTTCTACGAGCAGTACTTC. It is translated as CASRAGGFYEQYF.

The V gene is TRBV19, the J gene TRBJ1-1; TRBD1 is a possible D gene (5 bases). V lost 5 bases and J 0 bases, leaving 10 bases between the germline ends. CDR3 length: 14 amino acids. Germline V lookup: CDR1 LNHDA, CDR2 SQIVND (reference sequence). CDR3 DNA: TGTGCCAGTAGTTGGGGGGTCATGAACACTGAAGCTTTCTTT. It codes for CASSWGVMNTEAFF.

The chain joins TRBV11-2 to TRBJ2-3; TRBD2 matches 11 bases. Unmatched junction bases numbered 16, after V lost 5 bases and J lost 6 bases. The CDR3 is 18 residues long. Germline CDR1 reads SGHAT; CDR2 reads FQNNGV. The CDR3 loop is CASSPRGSGGEGGDTQYF. The CDR3 nucleotides read TGTGCCAGCAGCCCCCGGGGTAGCGGGGGGGAGGGTGGCGATACGCAGTATTTT.

This chain links TRBV6-1 with TRBJ2-3, with D maybe TRBD2 (6 bases). The germline V gene has CDR1 MNHNS and CDR2 SASEGT. V lost 2 bases to trimming and J lost 0 bases, with 9 bases between them. The CDR3 extends over 15 amino acids. The CDR3 coding sequence is TGTGCCAGCAGTGAATGGCGGGGTAGCACAGATACGCAGTATTTT. Protein product: CASSEWRGSTDTQYF.

The DNA of the CDR3 is TGTGCCAGCAGTTTACTGATGTCGGGTTCGACAGTCTACGAGCAGTACTTC. It translates to CASSLLMSGSTVYEQYF. The rearrangement links TRBV28 to TRBJ2-7; D might be TRBD1 (5 bases). CDR3 length: 17 residues. Deletions cut 2 bases from V and 3 bases from J, with 20 bases between. The germline V gene encodes CDR1 MDHEN and CDR2 SYDVKM. The full variable domain, with the rest looked up from reference TRBV28 and TRBJ2-7, is DVKVTQSSRYLVKRTGEKVFLECVQDMDHENMFWYRQDPGLGLRLIYFSYDVKMKEKGDIPEGYSVSREKKERFSLILESASTNQTSMYLCASSLLMSGSTVYEQYFGPGTRLTVT.

The chain has TRBV19 and TRBJ1-1; D call uncertain. The CDR3 is made up of 14 amino acids. The V end was cut by 1 base, the J end by 1 base, with 7 bases between. Germline CDR1 reads LNHDA; CDR2 reads SQIVND (reference sequence). The CDR3 DNA is TGTGCCAGTAGTATAGGCCCAGGGAACACTGAAGCTTTCTTT. Its translation: CASSIGPGNTEAFF. Complete variable domain (other parts from reference TRBV19 and TRBJ1-1): DGGITQSPKYLFRKEGQNVTLSCEQNLNHDAMYWYRQDPGQGLRLIYYSQIVNDFQKGDIAEGYSVSREKKESFPLTVTSAQKNPTAFYLCASSIGPGNTEAFFGQGTRLTVV.

CDR3: CASSLPNTGELFF. The CDR3 DNA follows: TGTGCCAGTTCCCTTCCGAACACCGGGGAGCTGTTTTTT. This sequence joins TRBV19 and TRBJ2-2; D is unresolved. Germline V gene data show CDR1 as LNHDA and CDR2 as SQIVND (reference sequence). This CDR3 region has 13 residues. The V end lost 8 bases, the J end lost 0 bases, and 7 bases lay between the germline ends. Variable domain in full (rest from reference TRBV19 and TRBJ2-2): DGGITQSPKYLFRKEGQNVTLSCEQNLNHDAMYWYRQDPGQGLRLIYYSQIVNDFQKGDIAEGYSVSREKKESFPLTVTSAQKNPTAFYLCASSLPNTGELFFGEGSRLTVL.

The chain recombines TRBV27 with TRBJ2-7; D is unclear. Trimming removed 5 bases from V and 6 bases from J, with 11 bases in between. Germline CDR1 reads MNHEY; CDR2 reads SMNVEV (reference sequence). This CDR3 is 12 amino acids long. The DNA for the CDR3 is TGTGCCAGCAGTCAGATGGGTTCCGAGCAGTACTTC. It is translated as CASSQMGSEQYF.

This rearrangement joins TRBV7-8 to TRBJ1-2; 11 bases agree with TRBD1. The CDR3 contains 15 residues. V lost 4 bases, J lost 3 bases, and 4 bases stayed unmatched. Looked up from germline, CDR1 is SGHVS and CDR2 is FQNEAQ. CDR3 nucleotide sequence: TGTGCCAGCAGCTCAGGACAGGGGGCGGACTATGGCTACACCTTC. This codes for CASSSGQGADYGYTF.

The chain is built from TRBV5-6 and TRBJ2-3, with 11 bases identical to TRBD2. CDR1 SGHDT and CDR2 YYEEEE come from the germline V gene. The CDR3 runs 17 residues. V trimming: 1 base; J trimming: 0 bases; junction bases outside the gene matches: 4. The CDR3 nucleotides read TGTGCCAGCAGCTTGAGGAGACTAGCGGGAAGCACAGATACGCAGTATTTT. Amino acid sequence: CASSLRRLAGSTDTQYF.

The genes are TRBV25-1 and TRBJ2-2; 11 positions match TRBD1. Per the germline V gene, CDR1 is MGHDK and CDR2 is SYGVNS. The V segment lost 6 bases and the J segment 6 bases; nucleotides outside the gene matches: 3. CDR3 size: 14 residues. The CDR3 loop reads CASSGQGASGELFF. The CDR3, as DNA: TGTGCCAGCAGCGGACAGGGGGCGTCCGGGGAGCTGTTTTTT.

The genes are TRBV11-2 and TRBJ2-7, with D uncertain. The CDR3 sequence is 15 residues long. The germline V and J ends were trimmed by 1 base and 4 bases, with 14 bases remaining between them. CDR1 and CDR2 from the germline V gene are SGHAT and FQNNGV. CDR3 DNA sequence: TGTGCCAGCAGCTTAGGTGGGATCACCCCGTACGAGCAGTACTTC. Its translation: CASSLGGITPYEQYF.

The rearrangement uses TRBV29-1 and TRBJ2-3, with D tentatively TRBD1 (6 bases). Germline V gene lookup returns CDR1 SQVTM and CDR2 ANQGSEA. There are 14 residues in the CDR3. V shed 3 bases and J shed 1 base, with 11 bases lying between them. The CDR3 DNA follows: TGCAGCGTTGAGAAGCGGACAGGCACAGATACGCAGTATTTT. Residues: CSVEKRTGTDTQYF.

The chain joins TRBV27 to TRBJ2-7; 7 bases are shared with TRBD1. The CDR3 runs to 14 residues. Germline CDR1 MNHEY, CDR2 SMNVEV (reference sequence). Unmatched junction bases numbered 4, after V lost 5 bases and J lost 0 bases. The CDR3 region is CASSPWTGSYEQYF. The DNA of the CDR3 is TGTGCCAGCAGTCCCTGGACAGGCTCCTACGAGCAGTACTTC.

The rearrangement joins TRBV7-9 to TRBJ2-1; 11 bases agree with TRBD2. Germline CDR1 is SEHNR and CDR2 is FQNEAQ (reference sequence). With 5 bases clipped from V and 5 bases from J, the junction kept 5 bases outside the gene matches. The CDR3 is 15 residues long. The DNA of the CDR3 is TGTGCCAGCAGCCCGGGACTAGCGGCTAACAATGAGCAGTTCTTC. Encoded protein: CASSPGLAANNEQFF.

The chain recombines TRBV5-1 with TRBJ2-5; 16 positions agree with TRBD2. J lost 2 bases, V lost 5 bases, and 3 bases had no gene match. CDR3 size: 16 residues. Per the germline V gene, CDR1 is SGHRS and CDR2 is YFSETQ. CDR3 coding DNA: TGCGCCAGCAGGGGACTAGCGGGAGGGCCTCAAGAGACCCAGTACTTC. Amino acids: CASRGLAGGPQETQYF.

This clone was picked up a small number of times. The CDR3 DNA reads as TGTGCCAGCCGGGGACAGGGGCTTGAAGCTTTCTTT. This gives the protein CASRGQGLEAFF. V and J are TRBV5-4 and TRBJ1-1; 10 bases fit TRBD1. Trimming at V came to 7 bases and at J to 7 bases, leaving 4 bases not matched to a gene. The CDR3 is made up of 12 amino acids. The germline gives CDR1 SGHNT, CDR2 YYREEE (reference sequence).